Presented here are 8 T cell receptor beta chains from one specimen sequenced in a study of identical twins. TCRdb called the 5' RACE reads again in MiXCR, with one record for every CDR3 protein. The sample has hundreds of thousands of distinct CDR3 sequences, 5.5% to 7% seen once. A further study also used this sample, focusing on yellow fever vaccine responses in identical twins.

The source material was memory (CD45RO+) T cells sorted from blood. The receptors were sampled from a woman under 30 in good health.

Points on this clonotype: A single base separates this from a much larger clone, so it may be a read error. In nucleotides, the CDR3 is TGTGCCAGCATCCCGACAGGTTCCTACGAGCAGCACTTC. Protein product: CASIPTGSYEQHF. The J gene is TRBJ2-7, the V gene TRBV7-9, with D maybe TRBD1 (6 bases). The CDR3 length is 13 residues. The germline gives CDR1 SEHNR, CDR2 FQNEAQ (reference sequence). The full variable domain, its missing parts supplied by reference TRBV7-9 and TRBJ2-7, is DTGVSQNPRHKITKRGQNVTFRCDPISEHNRLYWYRQTLGQGPEFLTYFQNEAQLEKSRLLSDRFSAERPKGSFSTLEIQRTEQGDSAMYLCASIPTGSYEQHFGPGTRLTVT.

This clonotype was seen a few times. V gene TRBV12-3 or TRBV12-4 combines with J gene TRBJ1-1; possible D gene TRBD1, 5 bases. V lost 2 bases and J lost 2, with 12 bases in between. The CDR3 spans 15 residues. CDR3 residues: CASSLSGTLNTEAFF. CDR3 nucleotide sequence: TGTGCCAGCAGTTTAAGCGGGACCCTAAACACTGAAGCTTTCTTT.

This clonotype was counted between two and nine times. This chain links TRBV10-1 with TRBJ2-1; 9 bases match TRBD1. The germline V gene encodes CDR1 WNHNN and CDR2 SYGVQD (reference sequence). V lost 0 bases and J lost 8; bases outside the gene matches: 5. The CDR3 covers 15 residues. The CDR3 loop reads CASSESGTGSHEQFF. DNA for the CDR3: TGCGCCAGCAGTGAGTCTGGGACAGGGTCCCATGAGCAGTTCTTC.

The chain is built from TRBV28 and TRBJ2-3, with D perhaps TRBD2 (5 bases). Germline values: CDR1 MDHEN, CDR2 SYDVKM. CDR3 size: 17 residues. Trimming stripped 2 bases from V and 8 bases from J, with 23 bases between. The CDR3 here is CASSLTGWAGKPPTQYF. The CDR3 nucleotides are TGTGCCAGCAGTTTAACGGGGTGGGCAGGTAAACCCCCTACGCAGTATTTT. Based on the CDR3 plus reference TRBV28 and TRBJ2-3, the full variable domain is DVKVTQSSRYLVKRTGEKVFLECVQDMDHENMFWYRQDPGLGLRLIYFSYDVKMKEKGDIPEGYSVSREKKERFSLILESASTNQTSMYLCASSLTGWAGKPPTQYFGPGTRLTVL.

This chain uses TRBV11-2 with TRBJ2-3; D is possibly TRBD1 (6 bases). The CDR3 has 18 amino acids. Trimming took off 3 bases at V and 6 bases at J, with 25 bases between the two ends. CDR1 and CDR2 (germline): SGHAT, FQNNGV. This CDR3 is CASSFRIGSGQRGDTQYF. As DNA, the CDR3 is TGTGCCAGCAGCTTCCGAATAGGGTCGGGGCAAAGGGGGGATACGCAGTATTTT. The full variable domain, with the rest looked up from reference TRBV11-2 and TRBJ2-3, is EAGVAQSPRYKIIEKRQSVAFWCNPISGHATLYWYQQILGQGPKLLIQFQNNGVVDDSQLPKDRFSAERLKGVDSTLKIQPAKLEDSAVYLCASSFRIGSGQRGDTQYFGPGTRLTVL.

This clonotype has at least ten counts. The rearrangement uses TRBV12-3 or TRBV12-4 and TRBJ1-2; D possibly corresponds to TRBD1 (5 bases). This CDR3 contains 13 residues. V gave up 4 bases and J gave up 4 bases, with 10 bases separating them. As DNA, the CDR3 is TGTGCCAGCAGTTCGGACACTACCTATGGCTACACCTTC. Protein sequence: CASSSDTTYGYTF.

The CDR3 region has the DNA TGCGCCAGCAGCTTGGGAGCCGGGAGTGCTGGGGCCAACGTCCTGACTTTC. This sequence encodes CASSLGAGSAGANVLTF. The genes are TRBV5-1 and TRBJ2-6, with D possibly TRBD2 on 6 matching bases. V was clipped by 0 bases and J by 2 bases, with 12 bases between them. The CDR3 is made up of 17 amino acids. CDR1 is SGHRS, CDR2 YFSETQ, per germline.

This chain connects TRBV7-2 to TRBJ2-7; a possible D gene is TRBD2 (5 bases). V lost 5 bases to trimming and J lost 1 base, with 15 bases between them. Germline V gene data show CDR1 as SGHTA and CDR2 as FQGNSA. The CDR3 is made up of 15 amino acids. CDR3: CASSIRDWRSYEQYF. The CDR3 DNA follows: TGTGCCAGCAGCATCCGGGATTGGAGGTCCTACGAGCAGTACTTC.